The 21 T cell receptor beta chains given below trace back to one sample, sequenced in a study of control samples from healthy donors and cancer patients. This table comes from immunoSEQ multiplex PCR, and its TCRdb copy is limited to in-frame clones, with some not included. The sample has around 130,000 clones; 80% to 95% are singletons. Sequencing input: blood. These receptor sequences come from a man younger than 35 in good health.

In the case of this clone: This sample includes further DNA sequences coding for the same CDR3. The chain couples TRBV7-9 to TRBJ1-5; D ambiguous. The CDR3 length is 13 residues. CDR1 SEHNR and CDR2 FQNEAQ come from the germline V gene (reference sequence). Trimming stripped 1 base from V and 2 bases from J, with 3 bases between. The DNA of the CDR3 is TGTGCCAGCAGCTTAGACGGCAATCAGCCCCAGCATTTT. This sequence encodes CASSLDGNQPQHF.

J is TRBJ1-2 and V is TRBV5-1; 8 nucleotides agree with TRBD1. Per the germline V gene, CDR1 is SGHRS and CDR2 is YFSETQ. V was pared by 4 bases and J by 2 bases, with 13 bases of the junction left unmatched. The CDR3 is made up of 17 amino acids. The CDR3 spells CASSTTAQGVTNYGYTF. The CDR3 bases are TGCGCCAGCAGCACAACCGCACAGGGGGTGACGAACTATGGCTACACCTTC.

The V and J genes are TRBV6-6 and TRBJ2-2; D gene uncertain. V was shortened by 0 bases and J by 5 bases, with 4 bases between the two germline ends. Germline V gene data show CDR1 as MNHNY and CDR2 as SVGAGI (reference sequence). This CDR3 is built from 13 residues. This CDR3 is CASSYSWTGELFF. The CDR3 DNA sequence: TGTGCCAGCAGTTACTCCTGGACCGGGGAGCTGTTTTTT.

This chain links TRBV4-3 with TRBJ2-1; unclear D gene. CDR3 length: 13 residues. Germline loops: CDR1 LGHNA, CDR2 YSLEER. V was clipped by 0 bases and J by 9 bases, with 9 bases between them. CDR3 nucleotides: TGCGCCAGCAGCCAAGATTTGCTCCTTGAGCAGTTCTTC. Its protein product is CASSQDLLLEQFF.

J is TRBJ2-7 and V is TRBV20-1, with a tentative D call TRBD2 (6 bases). V lost 4 bases and J lost 5, with 6 bases in between. CDR1 and CDR2 (germline): DFQATT, SNEGSKA (reference sequence). The CDR3 length is 10 residues. The chain's CDR3 is CSATGDEQYV. CDR3 in DNA: TGCAGTGCTACGGGGGACGAGCAGTACGTC.

This sequence joins TRBV9 and TRBJ2-7; D may be TRBD1 (6 bases). The CDR3 has 17 amino acids. Deletions cut 1 base from V and 2 bases from J, with 19 bases between. CDR1 is SGDLS, CDR2 YYNGEE, per germline. The CDR3 is CASSVIIRNRAPYEQYV. CDR3 DNA sequence: TGTGCCAGCAGCGTAATAATTAGGAACAGGGCCCCCTACGAGCAGTACGTC.

The chain combines TRBV7-3 with TRBJ1-1, with unresolved D. Trimming removed 5 bases from V and 0 bases from J, with 10 bases in between. This CDR3 region has 14 residues. The germline V gene encodes CDR1 SGHTA and CDR2 FQGTGA. DNA of the CDR3: TGTGCCAGCAGCCCAGGCTTGATGAACACTGAAGCTTTCTTT. Its protein is CASSPGLMNTEAFF.

This chain connects TRBV18 to TRBJ2-5, with TRBD2 matching over 10 bases. Trimming took 3 bases from V and 4 from J; bases not matched to a gene: 14. This CDR3 is 18 amino acids long. The germline V gene has CDR1 KGHSH and CDR2 LQKENI. As DNA, the CDR3 is TGTGCCAGCTCACCCCCCGGACGGCTAGCGGGAGTCCGAGAGACCCAGTACTTC. Amino acid sequence: CASSPPGRLAGVRETQYF.

The chain is built from TRBV28 and TRBJ2-3, with TRBD2 identical over 8 bases. The V and J ends lost 3 bases and 1 base, in that order; junction bases with no gene match: 12. The CDR3 has 18 residues. Germline V gene data show CDR1 as MDHEN and CDR2 as SYDVKM. This CDR3 reads CASSLPRGERGRTDTQYF. The CDR3 DNA sequence: TGTGCCAGCAGTTTGCCCCGAGGCGAGCGGGGGCGCACAGATACGCAGTATTTT.

V is TRBV7-2 and J is TRBJ2-3; D not certain. The CDR3 runs 13 residues. V dropped 8 bases and J dropped 4 bases, with 13 bases sitting between them. Germline CDR1 is SGHTA and CDR2 is FQGNSA. The CDR3 reads CASVRRMADTQYF. The DNA of the CDR3 is TGTGCCAGCGTCCGACGGATGGCAGATACGCAGTATTTT. The full variable domain, rest sourced from reference TRBV7-2 and TRBJ2-3, is GAGVSQSPSNKVTEKGKDVELRCDPISGHTALYWYRQSLGQGLEFLIYFQGNSAPDKSGLPSDRFSAERTGGSVSTLTIQRTQQEDSAVYLCASVRRMADTQYFGPGTRLTVL.

The sample holds a few counts of this clone. The J gene is TRBJ1-5, the V gene TRBV2; possibly TRBD1 for D (5 bases). CDR3 length: 13 residues. Trimming pared 11 bases from V and 0 bases from J, leaving 11 bases between. The germline CDR1 and CDR2 sequences are SNHLY and FYNNEI. For the CDR3, the DNA is TGTGCCGTCGGGGGTTATAGCAATCAGCCCCAGCATTTT. Its protein product is CAVGGYSNQPQHF.

The chain is built from TRBV29-1 and TRBJ1-1, with D uncertain. The CDR3 length is 12 residues. Germline values: CDR1 SQVTM, CDR2 ANQGSEA. The V and J ends lost 7 bases and 1 base respectively, with 10 bases between them. The CDR3 spells CSDFDKNTEAFF. CDR3 bases: TGCAGCGACTTCGACAAGAACACTGAAGCTTTCTTT.

The CDR3 reads CASSDPSRTATNEKLFF. The CDR3 nucleotides read TGTGCCAGCAGTGACCCCTCCCGGACGGCAACTAATGAAAAACTGTTTTTT. The chain carries TRBV25-1 and TRBJ1-4; D is unresolved. Trimming shortened V by 3 bases and J by 0 bases, and 14 bases separated the two germline ends. Germline CDR1 MGHDK, CDR2 SYGVNS. The CDR3 is made up of 17 amino acids.

The rearrangement joins TRBV24-1 to TRBJ1-2; D gene ambiguous. The CDR3 length is 14 residues. The germline CDR1 and CDR2 sequences are KGHDR and SFDVKD. Trimming took 1 base from V and 1 from J, leaving 6 bases between them. CDR3 in amino acids: CATSDLGSNYGYTF. The CDR3 DNA is TGTGCCACCAGTGATTTAGGGAGTAACTATGGCTACACCTTC.

The CDR3 spells CASSPPGESTDTQYF. CDR3 bases: TGTGCCAGCTCACCACCGGGGGAGAGCACAGATACGCAGTATTTT. V usage is TRBV18 and J usage is TRBJ2-3; D may be TRBD1 or TRBD2 (5 bases each). The germline V and J ends were trimmed by 0 bases and 0 bases, with 7 bases remaining between them. There are 15 residues in the CDR3. Germline V lookup: CDR1 KGHSH, CDR2 LQKENI.

This clone was observed a few times. This chain joins TRBV11-2 and TRBJ1-5; no reliable D call. Trimming left V 6 bases short and J 4 bases short, with 10 bases between. Germline V CDR1 and CDR2: SGHAT, FQNNGV. This CDR3 is 13 amino acids long. The CDR3 coding sequence is TGTGCCAGCAGTTTAACAGAAAATCAGCCCCAGCATTTT. It codes for CASSLTENQPQHF.

V gene TRBV18 combines with J gene TRBJ2-3; D is perhaps TRBD2 (6 bases). The CDR3 runs to 15 residues. With 1 base removed from V and 4 bases from J, the gap between germline ends came to 12 bases. Per the germline V gene, CDR1 is KGHSH and CDR2 is LQKENI. CDR3 region: CASSPQSLAADTQYF. The DNA of the CDR3 is TGTGCCAGCTCACCACAAAGCTTAGCGGCAGATACGCAGTATTTT.

The chain couples TRBV11-3 to TRBJ2-1; no definite D call. This CDR3 comprises 14 residues. Per germline, CDR1 SGHNT and CDR2 YENEEA. V was shortened by 1 base and J by 5 bases, with 9 bases between the two germline ends. Here the CDR3 DNA reads TGTGCCAGCAGCTTAGGGCGGAGCAACAATGAGCAGTTCTTC. It codes for CASSLGRSNNEQFF.

The chain combines TRBV10-3 with TRBJ1-3; D is possibly TRBD1 (5 bases). V was cut by 7 bases and J by 0 bases, with 13 bases left in between. The CDR3 covers 15 residues. Germline CDR1 ENHRY, CDR2 SYGVKD. The CDR3 DNA reads TGTGCCATCATGGCGGGGGTGAGCTCTGGAAACACCATATATTTT. As protein: CAIMAGVSSGNTIYF.

The genes are TRBV5-1 and TRBJ2-1, with D perhaps matching TRBD1 or TRBD2 (5 bases each). The germline gives CDR1 SGHRS, CDR2 YFSETQ. V was pared by 3 bases and J by 5 bases, with 15 bases between. The CDR3 spans 15 residues. The CDR3 reads CASSSPRDGHNEQFF. For the CDR3, the DNA is TGCGCCAGCAGCTCCCCCCGGGACGGTCACAATGAGCAGTTCTTC.

The V gene is TRBV28, the J gene TRBJ1-3; D remains unclear. Germline V gene data show CDR1 as MDHEN and CDR2 as SYDVKM. V gave up 10 bases and J gave up 0 bases, with 10 bases separating them. The CDR3 is 13 amino acids. CDR3: CATSRGSGNTIYF. The DNA of the CDR3 is TGTGCCACCTCACGGGGCTCTGGAAACACCATATATTTT.